The 30 T cell receptor beta chains presented below share a single source sample, sequenced in a study of CD4 T cells in relation to SARS-CoV-2 and coronaviruses. The table came from immunoSEQ multiplex PCR; TCRdb's copy has only in-frame clones and leaves some out. The sample has 18,000 or so clones; about 70% are singletons. Their antigens are not known. The unexposed donors gave CD4+ T cells in about 2011-2019, prior to COVID-19. CD4+ T cells were isolated from the cells after 10 days of culture. Sequenced sample: CD4+ T cells from PBMCs, cultured in vitro. These receptors were taken from a human donor in good health.

The chain is built from TRBV4-2 and TRBJ1-5; 7 nucleotides line up with TRBD1. The trim removed 4 bases at V and 0 bases at J, leaving 3 bases unmatched. There are 15 residues in the CDR3. CDR1 LGHNA and CDR2 YNFKEQ come from the germline V gene. CDR3 protein: CASSPGQDSNQPQHF. CDR3 sequence (DNA): TGTGCCAGCAGCCCCGGACAGGATAGCAATCAGCCCCAGCATTTT.

This rearrangement joins TRBV3-1 (or the pseudogene TRBV3-2) to TRBJ2-2; TRBD2 aligns across 8 bases. Germline CDR1 and CDR2: LGHDT and YNNKEL (reference sequence). The V gene end was trimmed by 0 bases and the J gene end by 6 bases; junction bases not matched to a gene: 0. This CDR3 has 14 amino acids. CDR3 nucleotide sequence: TGTGCCAGCAGCCAAGACGGGAGGGCCGGGGAGCTGTTTTTT. This translates into CASSQDGRAGELFF.

The CDR3 sequence: CASSKGGNQPQHF. The DNA for the CDR3 is TGTGCCAGTAGCAAGGGGGGGAATCAGCCCCAGCATTTT. The chain is built from TRBV19 and TRBJ1-5; D may be TRBD1 (6 bases). The length of the CDR3 is 13 residues. V lost 6 bases and J lost 4, with 10 bases in between. Per germline, CDR1 LNHDA and CDR2 SQIVND (reference sequence).

The chain employs TRBV18 and TRBJ1-2, with TRBD1 as a possible D gene (6 bases). Deletions cut 2 bases from V and 3 bases from J, with 7 bases between. Germline V gene data show CDR1 as KGHSH and CDR2 as LQKENI. This CDR3 has 13 amino acids. CDR3 amino acids: CASSPDRYYGYTF. The CDR3, as DNA: TGTGCCAGCTCACCAGACAGGTACTATGGCTACACCTTC.

The chain employs TRBV3-1 (or the pseudogene TRBV3-2) and TRBJ2-2, with D possibly matching TRBD2 (6 bases). With 4 bases removed from V and 6 bases from J, the gap between germline ends came to 21 bases. The length of the CDR3 is 17 residues. Germline V gene data show CDR1 as LGHDT and CDR2 as YNNKEL (reference sequence). CDR3 bases: TGTGCCAGCAGCCGAGGGGCGTTCGGGAGCGGGCCCGGGGAGCTGTTTTTT. It codes for CASSRGAFGSGPGELFF.

V usage is TRBV11-3 and J usage is TRBJ2-2; maybe TRBD2 (6 bases). Germline CDR1 SGHNT, CDR2 YENEEA. The CDR3 totals 15 residues. V was shortened by 3 bases and J by 5 bases, with 13 bases between the two germline ends. In nucleotides, the CDR3 is TGTGCCAGCAGCTTTGACCAGGCGGGAACCGGGGAGCTGTTTTTT. Translation: CASSFDQAGTGELFF.

In this sample, this clone turned up a few times. The gene calls are TRBV4-1 and TRBJ2-7, with D tentatively TRBD1 or TRBD2 (6 bases each). This CDR3 is built from 16 residues. V was cut by 4 bases and J by 2 bases, with 18 bases left in between. From germline, CDR1 is MGHRA and CDR2 YSYEKL. The CDR3 protein is CASSRGEGGGPYEQYF. CDR3 nucleotide sequence: TGCGCCAGCAGCCGCGGCGAGGGGGGAGGTCCCTACGAGCAGTACTTC.

The V and J genes are TRBV6-5 and TRBJ1-5; no firm D call. CDR1 and CDR2 (germline): MNHEY, SVGAGI. V gave up 7 bases and J gave up 1 base, with 11 bases separating them. The CDR3 is 14 residues long. The CDR3 DNA follows: TGTGCCAGCACGACGTTTGGGAGCAATCAGCCCCAGCATTTT. It is translated as CASTTFGSNQPQHF.

The chain is built from TRBV3-1 (or the pseudogene TRBV3-2) and TRBJ1-2; D is uncertain. V dropped 0 bases and J dropped 2 bases, with 16 bases sitting between them. Germline V gene sequence: CDR1 LGHDT, CDR2 YNNKEL (reference sequence). The length of the CDR3 is 17 residues. CDR3 nucleotide sequence: TGTGCCAGCAGCCAAGAACCGGGTGGAGGAGGGAACTATGGCTACACCTTC. It is translated as CASSQEPGGGGNYGYTF.

The chain carries TRBV18 and TRBJ1-1, with TRBD1 as a possible D gene (6 bases). V was pared by 6 bases and J by 6 bases, with 20 bases between. Looked up from germline, CDR1 is KGHSH and CDR2 is LQKENI. CDR3 length: 15 residues. The CDR3 DNA reads TGTGCCAGCTCCCGCGAGGGGGTGCGGATCTCTGAAGCTTTCTTT. This codes for CASSREGVRISEAFF.

This chain links TRBV7-2 with TRBJ2-1; 9 bases line up with TRBD2. Germline V gene data show CDR1 as SGHTA and CDR2 as FQGNSA. V was clipped by 5 bases and J by 1 base; unmatched bases: 6. This CDR3 has 16 amino acids. CDR3 nucleotide sequence: TGTGCCAGCAGCGGTAGCGGGAGTCGGTCCTACAATGAGCAGTTCTTC. As protein: CASSGSGSRSYNEQFF.

This chain uses TRBV27 with TRBJ2-1; TRBD2 might be the D (6 bases). Trimming removed 6 bases at V and 0 bases at J, with 9 bases between. The CDR3 extends over 14 amino acids. Germline assignment: CDR1 MNHEY and CDR2 SMNVEV (reference sequence). CDR3 sequence reads: CASSGSSSYNEQFF. The CDR3 DNA is TGTGCCAGCAGCGGGAGCAGCTCCTACAATGAGCAGTTCTTC.

This clone turned up a few times. The chain uses TRBV28 and TRBJ2-3; D gene uncertain. With 5 bases removed from V and 2 bases from J, the gap between germline ends came to 11 bases. This CDR3 comprises 14 residues. The germline gives CDR1 MDHEN, CDR2 SYDVKM. Here the CDR3 reads CASSERHSTDTQYF. CDR3 bases: TGTGCCAGCAGTGAGAGACACTCCACAGATACGCAGTATTTT.

V and J are TRBV7-9 and TRBJ1-1; no firm D call. The CDR3 is 14 amino acids. CDR1 and CDR2 (germline): SEHNR, FQNEAQ (reference sequence). V shed 2 bases and J shed 2 bases, with 9 bases lying between them. The CDR3 is CASSLSQSNTEAFF. In DNA form, the CDR3 reads TGTGCCAGCAGCTTATCGCAGTCAAACACTGAAGCTTTCTTT.

This clone was seen a handful of times. This sequence joins TRBV10-3 and TRBJ1-3; 10 bases line up with TRBD1. The CDR3 totals 17 residues. V lost 4 bases and J lost 4; bases outside the gene matches: 10. Per germline, CDR1 ENHRY and CDR2 SYGVKD. CDR3 in DNA: TGTGCCATCAGTGGAGACTCCGGGACAGGGGAGGGAAACACCATATATTTT. Amino acids: CAISGDSGTGEGNTIYF.

The rearrangement joins TRBV28 to TRBJ1-5; D is possibly TRBD1 (5 bases). The ends were cut back, 3 bases at V and 2 bases at J, with 11 bases in the middle. The germline gives CDR1 MDHEN, CDR2 SYDVKM. The CDR3 runs 15 residues. The CDR3 reads CASSLDTEGNQPQHF. The CDR3, as DNA: TGTGCCAGCAGTTTGGACACGGAGGGCAATCAGCCCCAGCATTTT.

The chain has TRBV6-5 and TRBJ1-5; a possible D gene is TRBD1 (6 bases). Trimming shortened V by 8 bases and J by 6 bases, and 20 bases separated the two germline ends. The CDR3 loop spans 15 amino acids. Germline loops: CDR1 MNHEY, CDR2 SVGAGI. CDR3 amino acids: CASAVGQLGSQPQHF. For the CDR3, the DNA is TGTGCCAGCGCTGTCGGACAGTTGGGCAGTCAGCCCCAGCATTTT.

This clone appeared a single time. V usage is TRBV6-5 and J usage is TRBJ1-2; a weak D match, TRBD1 (6 bases). The CDR3 sequence is 15 residues long. Germline values: CDR1 MNHEY, CDR2 SVGAGI. Trimming cost V 7 bases and J 7 bases, with 22 bases left between them. CDR3 in amino acids: CASNRGARVLSGYTF. The CDR3 nucleotides are TGTGCCAGCAATCGGGGGGCAAGGGTACTTTCTGGCTACACCTTC.

This clone was found a few times. The rearrangement uses TRBV14 and TRBJ2-2, with unresolved D. Looked up from germline, CDR1 is SGHDN and CDR2 is FVKESK. Trimming removed 1 base from V and 8 bases from J, with 5 bases in between. The CDR3 has 12 residues. CDR3 sequence: CASSQAQGELFF. The CDR3 bases are TGTGCCAGCAGCCAAGCTCAGGGGGAGCTGTTTTTT. Combining the CDR3 with reference TRBV14 and TRBJ2-2 gives the whole variable domain EAGVTQFPSHSVIEKGQTVTLRCDPISGHDNLYWYRRVMGKEIKFLLHFVKESKQDESGMPNNRFLAERTGGTYSTLKVQPAELEDSGVYFCASSQAQGELFFGEGSRLTVL.

The chain couples TRBV18 to TRBJ2-1, with D tentatively TRBD2 (6 bases). Trimming left V 6 bases short and J 5 bases short, with 14 bases between. The germline gives CDR1 KGHSH, CDR2 LQKENI. The CDR3 sequence is 14 residues long. Here the CDR3 DNA reads TGTGCCAGCTCGCTCCCCGGGACTCACAATGAGCAGTTCTTC. It encodes CASSLPGTHNEQFF.

This clone has just one count. The V call is TRBV5-4, the J call TRBJ1-1; 7 bases line up with TRBD1. The germline V gene encodes CDR1 SGHNT and CDR2 YYREEE (reference sequence). J was trimmed by 4 bases and V by 4 bases; bases with no gene match: 4. The CDR3 extends over 13 amino acids. In nucleotides, the CDR3 is TGTGCCAGCAGCCGACAGGGAAGCACTGAAGCTTTCTTT. Its protein is CASSRQGSTEAFF.

This chain uses TRBV7-3 with TRBJ2-1; TRBD2 aligns across 9 bases. Germline CDR1 and CDR2: SGHTA and FQGTGA. The CDR3 consists of 19 residues. V lost 5 bases to trimming and J lost 0 bases; unmatched junction nucleotides: 14. Written as DNA, the CDR3 is TGTGCCAGCAGCCCCTTTCACCCGATTAGCGGGAGCTCCTACAATGAGCAGTTCTTC. This codes for CASSPFHPISGSSYNEQFF. Using reference TRBV7-3 and TRBJ2-1 for the parts outside the CDR3, the full variable domain is GAGVSQTPSNKVTEKGKYVELRCDPISGHTALYWYRQSLGQGPEFLIYFQGTGAADDSGLPNDRFFAVRPEGSVSTLKIQRTERGDSAVYLCASSPFHPISGSSYNEQFFGPGTRLTVL.

This clone has just a few counts. The chain has TRBV3-1 (or the pseudogene TRBV3-2) and TRBJ2-2; tentative D call: TRBD1 (5 bases). V was shortened by 2 bases and J by 3 bases, with 10 bases between the two germline ends. Germline CDR1 is LGHDT and CDR2 is YNNKEL (reference sequence). The CDR3 spans 15 residues. The CDR3 reads CASSQLDTDTGELFF. The CDR3 bases are TGTGCCAGCAGCCAATTGGACACGGACACCGGGGAGCTGTTTTTT.

The chain combines TRBV5-1 with TRBJ1-1, with TRBD1 matching 7 bases. Germline V gene lookup returns CDR1 SGHRS and CDR2 YFSETQ. CDR3 size: 15 residues. V dropped 4 bases and J dropped 3; count of bases not matched to a gene: 9. The CDR3 here is CASSLGQSRDTEAFF. The CDR3 nucleotides are TGCGCCAGCAGCCTGGGACAGAGCCGGGACACTGAAGCTTTCTTT. The whole variable domain, remainder taken from reference TRBV5-1 and TRBJ1-1, is KAGVTQTPRYLIKTRGQQVTLSCSPISGHRSVSWYQQTPGQGLQFLFEYFSETQRNKGNFPGRFSGRQFSNSRSEMNVSTLELGDSALYLCASSLGQSRDTEAFFGQGTRLTVV.

This chain joins TRBV5-1 and TRBJ1-4; no clear D gene. Germline CDR1 SGHRS, CDR2 YFSETQ. V lost 0 bases and J lost 8, with 14 bases in between. The CDR3 spans 15 residues. CDR3 sequence reads: CASSLGGRVGEKLFF. The CDR3 bases are TGCGCCAGCAGCTTGGGAGGGAGGGTTGGGGAAAAACTGTTTTTT.

The chain links TRBV10-3 to TRBJ2-5, with D perhaps matching TRBD1 (5 bases). Germline loops: CDR1 ENHRY, CDR2 SYGVKD. This CDR3 region has 13 residues. Trimming pared 6 bases from V and 5 bases from J, leaving 13 bases between. DNA of the CDR3: TGTGCCATCAGCCCCCGACAGAGCGAGACCCAGTACTTC. Residues: CAISPRQSETQYF.

The CDR3 DNA reads as TGTGCCAGCAGTATAGGACAGGGGGGTGCAAACTATGGCTACACCTTC. Its translation: CASSIGQGGANYGYTF. V and J are TRBV27 and TRBJ1-2; the match to TRBD1 covers 10 bases. Germline V gene sequence: CDR1 MNHEY, CDR2 SMNVEV (reference sequence). The V gene end was trimmed by 5 bases and the J gene end by 2 bases; junction bases not matched to a gene: 8. This CDR3 region has 16 residues.

The J gene is TRBJ2-5, the V gene TRBV20-1; no firm D call. The V end was cut by 3 bases, the J end by 2 bases, with 19 bases between. This CDR3 is 16 amino acids long. Germline CDR1 is DFQATT and CDR2 is SNEGSKA (reference sequence). CDR3: CSASSSTKIDQETQYF. CDR3 nucleotide sequence: TGCAGTGCTAGTTCTAGTACGAAGATTGATCAAGAGACCCAGTACTTC.

V usage is TRBV7-9 and J usage is TRBJ1-2; D perhaps matches TRBD1 (6 bases). Trimming cost V 3 bases and J 4 bases, with 21 bases left between them. The CDR3 consists of 17 residues. CDR1 is SEHNR, CDR2 FQNEAQ, per germline (reference sequence). This CDR3 reads CASSLGELRQVPYGYTF. In nucleotides, the CDR3 is TGTGCCAGCAGCTTGGGTGAGCTGAGACAGGTACCCTATGGCTACACCTTC.

J is TRBJ1-5 and V is TRBV27, with TRBD1 matching 8 bases. This CDR3 has 16 amino acids. The germline V gene encodes CDR1 MNHEY and CDR2 SMNVEV (reference sequence). Losses at the gene ends were 5 bases for V and 4 bases for J; bases not matched to a gene: 10. CDR3 residues: CASSPLQGVENQPQHF. The CDR3 DNA follows: TGTGCCAGCAGTCCGCTACAGGGGGTCGAGAATCAGCCCCAGCATTTT.